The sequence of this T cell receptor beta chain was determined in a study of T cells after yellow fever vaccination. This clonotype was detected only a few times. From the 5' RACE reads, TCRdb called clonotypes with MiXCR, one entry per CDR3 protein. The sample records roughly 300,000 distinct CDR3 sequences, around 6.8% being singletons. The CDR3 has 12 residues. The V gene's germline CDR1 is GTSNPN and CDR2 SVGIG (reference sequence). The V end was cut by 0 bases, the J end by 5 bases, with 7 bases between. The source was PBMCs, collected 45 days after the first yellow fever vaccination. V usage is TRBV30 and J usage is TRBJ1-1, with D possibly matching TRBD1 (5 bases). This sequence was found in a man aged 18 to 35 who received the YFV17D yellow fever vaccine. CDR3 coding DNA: TGTGCCTGGAGTGTGTCAGGGACTGAAGCTTTCTTT. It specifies CAWSVSGTEAFF.